This T cell receptor beta chain was documented in a study of T cells in Graves' hyperthyroidism and ophthalmopathy. Study-wide findings and caveats: Blood shared most expanded thyroid clonotypes above 0.001.

This clonotype came up many times. Its antigen is as yet unknown. J lost 3 bases, V lost 4 bases, and 2 bases had no gene match. There are 16 residues in the CDR3. PBMCs came from 8.5 to 10 ml fresh peripheral blood. The investigators amplified TCR beta CDR3 regions from RNA transcripts. A set of HTBI primers served as the primers for a first-round RT-PCR of the TCR CDR3. MiXCR, run by TCRdb on the multiplex PCR reads, gives a single entry per CDR3 protein. The sample holds approximately 530,000 distinct CDR3 sequences, about 20% seen once. The sequencing sample was made of blood. This chain uses TRBV12-3 or TRBV12-4 with TRBJ2-3; the match to TRBD2 covers 15 bases. This TCR came from a man in his forties with Graves' ophthalmopathy. The CDR3, as DNA: TGTGCCAGCAGTTCCGGGACTAGCGGGAGGACAGATACGCAGTATTTT. Translating it yields CASSSGTSGRTDTQYF.